The 21 T cell receptor beta chains presented below share a single source sample, sequenced in a study of neoadjuvant anti-PD-1 for oral cavity cancer. Sequenced by immunoSEQ multiplex PCR; TCRdb stores in-frame clones only, minus some. The sample lists about 15,000 clones, roughly 64% occurring once. The sequences come from PBMCs, collected before nivolumab (anti-PD-1) treatment. Every receptor here comes from a person aged 35-79 years with oral cavity squamous cell carcinoma.

The sample holds a few counts of this clone. The CDR3 sequence is CASSLEGLAGGAYNEQFF. The CDR3 bases are TGTGCCAGCAGCTTAGAGGGACTAGCGGGGGGGGCCTACAATGAGCAGTTCTTC. The chain joins TRBV11-2 to TRBJ2-1; 16 positions agree with TRBD2. The CDR3 is 18 amino acids. Germline lookup yields CDR1 SGHAT and CDR2 FQNNGV. V shed 0 bases and J 2 bases; nucleotides not matched to a gene: 1.

In regard to this clone: Other DNA sequences of this sample code for an identical CDR3. V usage is TRBV5-1 and J usage is TRBJ2-2, with D unresolved. This CDR3 region has 14 residues. Germline loops: CDR1 SGHRS, CDR2 YFSETQ. V gave up 0 bases and J gave up 1 base, with 4 bases separating them. The CDR3 DNA is TGCGCCAGCAGCTTGGACGGGAACACCGGGGAGCTGTTTTTT. Protein: CASSLDGNTGELFF. The variable domain in full, with the rest retrieved from reference TRBV5-1 and TRBJ2-2, is KAGVTQTPRYLIKTRGQQVTLSCSPISGHRSVSWYQQTPGQGLQFLFEYFSETQRNKGNFPGRFSGRQFSNSRSEMNVSTLELGDSALYLCASSLDGNTGELFFGEGSRLTVL.

V is TRBV19 and J is TRBJ2-3, with TRBD2 identical over 8 bases. Unmatched junction bases numbered 13, after V lost 7 bases and J lost 7 bases. This CDR3 has 15 amino acids. Germline CDR1 is LNHDA and CDR2 is SQIVND (reference sequence). The CDR3 sequence: CASTSGGAGRYTQYF. In DNA form, the CDR3 reads TGTGCCAGTACCTCGGGGGGGGCAGGACGATATACGCAGTATTTT.

This chain joins TRBV6-5 and TRBJ2-7; D is possibly TRBD1 or TRBD2 (5 bases each). Trimming took 5 bases from V and 7 from J, leaving 15 bases between them. Germline values: CDR1 MNHEY, CDR2 SVGAGI. This CDR3 region has 13 residues. The CDR3 bases are TGTGCCAGCAGTACGAGAGGGGTTCGGGAGCAGTACTTC. Protein sequence: CASSTRGVREQYF.

The chain carries TRBV27 and TRBJ2-7, with D possibly being TRBD2 (6 bases). The germline gives CDR1 MNHEY, CDR2 SMNVEV (reference sequence). Trimming removed 4 bases from V and 0 bases from J, with 7 bases in between. The CDR3 runs 13 residues. CDR3 bases: TGTGCCAGCAGTTCCGGGGGCTCCTACGAGCAGTACTTC. This encodes CASSSGGSYEQYF.

CDR3 coding DNA: TGTGCCAGCAGCCCCCGGCCTGGCGGGGGGAATCAGCCCCAGCATTTT. Residues: CASSPRPGGGNQPQHF. The chain joins TRBV9 to TRBJ1-5, with a weak D call TRBD1 (5 bases). CDR1 is SGDLS and CDR2 is YYNGEE in the germline V gene. This CDR3 is 16 amino acids long. Trimming shortened V by 4 bases and J by 4 bases, and 18 bases separated the two germline ends.

This clone showed up just a few times. This rearrangement joins TRBV4-1 to TRBJ2-5; TRBD2 aligns across 12 bases. The CDR3 covers 16 residues. Per the germline V gene, CDR1 is MGHRA and CDR2 is YSYEKL. V lost 2 bases to trimming and J lost 5 bases; unmatched junction nucleotides: 6. Written as DNA, the CDR3 is TGCGCCAGCAGCCAAACGACTAGCGGGAGATGGGAGACCCAGTACTTC. It translates to CASSQTTSGRWETQYF.

The CDR3 region is CASRLTQETQYF. Here the CDR3 DNA reads TGCGCCAGCCGACTTACCCAAGAGACCCAGTACTTC. The genes are TRBV5-1 and TRBJ2-5; D is undetermined. This CDR3 has 12 residues. The germline gives CDR1 SGHRS, CDR2 YFSETQ. V shed 7 bases and J shed 1 base, with 8 bases lying between them.

This clone has just a few counts. The rearrangement links TRBV19 to TRBJ2-5; D gene ambiguous. V lost 9 bases to trimming and J lost 5 bases, with 25 bases between them. The germline gives CDR1 LNHDA, CDR2 SQIVND (reference sequence). The CDR3 runs to 16 residues. CDR3 sequence: CARNPSPHSWVETQYF. The CDR3 DNA follows: TGTGCCAGGAATCCCTCTCCCCATAGCTGGGTGGAGACCCAGTACTTC. Variable domain in full (rest from reference TRBV19 and TRBJ2-5): DGGITQSPKYLFRKEGQNVTLSCEQNLNHDAMYWYRQDPGQGLRLIYYSQIVNDFQKGDIAEGYSVSREKKESFPLTVTSAQKNPTAFYLCARNPSPHSWVETQYFGPGTRLLVL.

The V call is TRBV2, the J call TRBJ1-2, with unresolved D. Germline CDR1 is SNHLY and CDR2 is FYNNEI. CDR3 length: 14 residues. Between the trimmed V and J ends, which lost 6 bases and 0 bases, there was a span of 11 bases. The CDR3 bases are TGTGCCAGCAGGGATGGACGGTCTAACTATGGCTACACCTTC. Amino acids: CASRDGRSNYGYTF.

The V call is TRBV16, the J call TRBJ1-1, with 7 positions matching TRBD1. Germline trimming cut 0 bases from V and 5 bases from J; bases unmatched to any gene: 3. The CDR3 covers 14 residues. Germline V gene data show CDR1 as KGHSY and CDR2 as FQNENV. The CDR3 DNA sequence: TGTGCCAGCAGCCAATCGACAGGGCGGACTGAAGCTTTCTTT. This gives the protein CASSQSTGRTEAFF.

The V and J genes are TRBV13 and TRBJ2-2, with TRBD1 identical over 9 bases. This CDR3 region has 16 residues. Germline V gene data show CDR1 as PRHDT and CDR2 as FYEKMQ (reference sequence). The J segment lost 6 bases and the V segment lost 5 bases, leaving 10 bases of the junction unmatched. The CDR3 loop reads CASSPPSGQGPGELFF. DNA for the CDR3: TGTGCCAGCAGCCCCCCCTCGGGACAGGGACCCGGGGAGCTGTTTTTT.

The CDR3 nucleotides read TGTGCCTGGAACTTCGGATCGGGAGGTCAGCAGACCCAGTACTTC. This gives the protein CAWNFGSGGQQTQYF. V gene TRBV30 combines with J gene TRBJ2-5, with TRBD2 matching over 7 bases. This CDR3 has 15 residues. Germline V CDR1 and CDR2: GTSNPN, SVGIG (reference sequence). J gave up 6 bases and V 4 bases, and 14 bases lay outside the gene matches. The variable domain in full, completed from reference TRBV30 and TRBJ2-5, reads SQTIHQWPATLVQPVGSPLSLECTVEGTSNPNLYWYRQAAGRGLQLLFYSVGIGQISSEVPQNLSASRPQDRQFILSSKKLLLSDSGFYLCAWNFGSGGQQTQYFGPGTRLLVL.

This rearrangement joins TRBV18 to TRBJ2-2; D not certain. V lost 3 bases to trimming and J lost 2 bases, with 4 bases between them. The germline V gene has CDR1 KGHSH and CDR2 LQKENI. CDR3 length equals 13 residues. The DNA of the CDR3 is TGTGCCAGCTCACCTAAAAACACCGGGGAGCTGTTTTTT. Translation: CASSPKNTGELFF.

The chain carries TRBV9 and TRBJ2-7, with TRBD2 matching over 7 bases. The germline V gene has CDR1 SGDLS and CDR2 YYNGEE. The CDR3 contains 15 residues. With 4 bases clipped from V and 2 bases from J, the junction kept 9 bases outside the gene matches. The CDR3 nucleotides are TGTGCCAGCAGCCGGTTGGGCGGGGGACCCTACGAGCAGTACTTC. It encodes CASSRLGGGPYEQYF.

This chain connects TRBV9 to TRBJ1-5; no reliable D call. V was trimmed by 4 bases and J by 4 bases, leaving 12 bases between them. Germline CDR1 and CDR2: SGDLS and YYNGEE. The CDR3 has 14 residues. The CDR3 bases are TGTGCCAGCAGCCTAAGCGGAGAGAATCAGCCCCAGCATTTT. It is translated as CASSLSGENQPQHF. Looking up the rest from reference TRBV9 and TRBJ1-5 gives the full variable domain: DSGVTQTPKHLITATGQRVTLRCSPRSGDLSVYWYQQSLDQGLQFLIQYYNGEERAKGNILERFSAQQFPDLHSELNLSSLELGDSALYFCASSLSGENQPQHFGDGTRLSIL.

J is TRBJ2-5 and V is TRBV29-1; a possible D gene is TRBD2 (6 bases). V dropped 5 bases and J dropped 4 bases, with 14 bases sitting between them. From germline, CDR1 is SQVTM and CDR2 ANQGSEA. The length of the CDR3 is 13 residues. The CDR3 sequence: CSVILGGGETQYF. The DNA for the CDR3 is TGCAGCGTTATCCTTGGGGGAGGAGAGACCCAGTACTTC.

This chain joins TRBV28 and TRBJ2-7; D gene uncertain. Germline loops: CDR1 MDHEN, CDR2 SYDVKM. With 8 bases removed from V and 2 bases from J, the gap between germline ends came to 4 bases. The CDR3 has 10 residues. The CDR3, as DNA: TGTGCCAGCGCCACCTACGAGCAGTACTTC. Amino acids: CASATYEQYF.

This clone has just one count. J is TRBJ1-4 and V is TRBV5-8; a possible D gene is TRBD1 (6 bases). This CDR3 contains 15 residues. The germline V gene has CDR1 SGHTS and CDR2 YDEGEE. With 2 bases removed from V and 7 bases from J, the gap between germline ends came to 15 bases. The CDR3, as DNA: TGTGCCAGCAGCTTCGGACAGAGTGGGGGTGAAAAACTGTTTTTT. Translation gives CASSFGQSGGEKLFF.

The chain combines TRBV29-1 with TRBJ2-3; D is uncertain. Germline V gives CDR1 SQVTM, CDR2 ANQGSEA. The CDR3 has 14 amino acids. Trimming pared 0 bases from V and 3 bases from J, leaving 10 bases between. The DNA of the CDR3 is TGCAGCGTTGAAGATCCTCGGGCAACAGATACGCAGTATTTT. Protein: CSVEDPRATDTQYF.

This clone was counted between two and nine times. V gene TRBV19 combines with J gene TRBJ1-2; D perhaps matches TRBD1 (5 bases). V lost 2 bases and J 7 bases, leaving 17 bases between the germline ends. Germline V lookup: CDR1 LNHDA, CDR2 SQIVND (reference sequence). This CDR3 has 15 residues. The CDR3, as DNA: TGTGCCAGTAGTATAAATTCCAGGGCGGGAGGTGGCTACACCTTC. It translates to CASSINSRAGGGYTF.